The clone carrying this T cell receptor beta chain was recorded only once. These data belong to a study of OX40 agonist ivuxolimab in advanced cancers. Study in general: Every patient in dose escalation had hepatocellular carcinoma, melanoma, renal cell or head and neck cancer.

Germline CDR1 reads MDHEN; CDR2 reads SYDVKM. The CDR3 consists of 12 residues. The V end lost 7 bases, the J end lost 2 bases, and 9 bases lay between the germline ends. Assay: immunoSEQ multiplex PCR; the TCRdb copy retains only in-frame clones and omits some. The table records 35,000 to 55,000 clones, around 82% of them present only once. Source: CD4+ or CD8+ T cells sorted from blood, taken in a trial of the OX40 agonist ivuxolimab. This chain uses TRBV28 with TRBJ2-7; D not certain. The receptor's source is an adult with an advanced solid tumor such as melanoma, head and neck, liver or kidney cancer. CDR3 protein: CASMSVAYEQYF. The CDR3 region has the DNA TGTGCCAGCATGAGCGTAGCCTACGAGCAGTACTTC.